This T cell receptor beta chain was found in a study of cytomegalovirus exposure and HLA in healthy donors. CDR1 and CDR2 from the germline V gene are GTSNPN and SVGIG (reference sequence). The CDR3 runs 12 residues. V was trimmed by 2 bases and J by 0 bases, leaving 5 bases between them. General study results and limits: Previously analyzed data showed that most TCR beta V segments were productive at a frequency of about 87% or about 30%.

This clone was found a few times. Its antigen remains unknown. This PCR relied on a set of 60 Vbeta primers and 13 Jbeta primers. Some clones are missing from TCRdb's copy, which holds only in-frame ones; the method was immunoSEQ multiplex PCR. The sample holds under 55,000 clones, 72% seen once. The specimen sequenced was PBMCs. This TCR came from a woman aged 45 to 65 in good health and CMV-seronegative. The chain employs TRBV30 and TRBJ2-7; D is ambiguous. CDR3 DNA: TGTGCCTGGAGTCCATCCTCCTACGAGCAGTACTTC. Amino acids: CAWSPSSYEQYF.